This T cell receptor (beta chain) derives from a study of Ad26.COV2.S vaccination and SARS-CoV-2 variants. Study-wide background: As a participant in COV1001, the donor was in the Ad26.COV2.S trial arm. Once or twice, 56 days apart, Ad26.COV2.S was delivered intramuscularly.

Study observations and caveats: Non-spike TCR breadth was similar in vaccine and placebo recipients.

Trimming stripped 7 bases from V and 3 bases from J, with 15 bases between. The CDR3 spans 14 residues. Per the germline V gene, CDR1 is WNHNN and CDR2 is SYGVQD (reference sequence). The repertoire was sequenced with immunoSEQ multiplex PCR; TCRdb's copy has only in-frame clones and lacks some. The sample has roughly 410,000 clones; 83% are singletons. On this clone: What it binds is unknown.

Treatment denoted: over 15 received Ad26.COV2.S at low or high dose, single or two shots; roughly 5 received placebo; per-sample allocation not given. Day 63 after the first injection of vaccine or placebo was the sampling time. What was given as vaccine was an Ad26 vector encoding Wuhan-strain SARS-CoV-2 spike. This clonotype was obtained from a person between 18 and 65 years old who received the Ad26.COV2.S COVID-19 vaccine or a placebo. Sample: peripheral blood, taken in a trial of Ad26.COV2.S vaccine versus placebo. The chain employs TRBV10-1 and TRBJ2-5; the D gene is possibly TRBD2 (6 bases). As DNA, the CDR3 is TGCGCCAGCATATTACTAGCTATAGAAGAGACCCAGTACTTC. It codes for CASILLAIEETQYF.